The clone carrying this TCR beta chain was observed a single time. The V gene lost 2 bases and the J gene lost 4 bases, with 15 bases spanning the gap. The CDR3 runs 15 residues. Per germline, CDR1 MDHEN and CDR2 SYDVKM. This record comes from a study of blood T cells in healthy people across ages. The use of a sample-barcoded 5' primer and a J-beta primer mix characterized a second PCR of about 7 to 12 cycles. TCRdb itself ran the 5' RACE reads through MiXCR, one entry per CDR3 protein. The top ten clones hold over 30% of a sample with 660,000 or so distinct CDR3 sequences, around three fifths of them seen once.

The clonotype comes from a man aged 60-69 years in good health. This chain connects TRBV28 to TRBJ2-7, with D tentatively TRBD2 (7 bases). What was sequenced was blood. The CDR3 sequence: CASSLRRGGGYEQYF. In DNA, the CDR3 is TGTGCCAGCAGTTTACGTCGAGGGGGGGGGTACGAGCAGTACTTC.